This T cell receptor (beta chain) was documented in a study of early T cells in non-severe SARS-CoV-2 infection. Points from the study as a whole: Matching with VDJdb favored anti-spike CD8 responses (missing private and CD4 specificities).

The germline V gene has CDR1 SGHTA and CDR2 FQGNSA. The CDR3 contains 16 residues. V was clipped by 5 bases and J by 8 bases; unmatched bases: 13. Unique molecular identifiers tagged individual cDNA molecules. TCRdb itself ran the 5' RACE reads through MiXCR, one entry per CDR3 protein. The sample carries about 75,000 distinct CDR3 sequences, around 11% recorded once. This clonotype occurred a few times. Its target is unknown. The receptor's source is an adult who was a healthcare worker with PCR-confirmed SARS-CoV-2 infection or an uninfected control (not recorded which). The sample in question was whole blood, obtained at baseline. The rearrangement joins TRBV7-2 to TRBJ2-1; 9 bases agree with TRBD2. CDR3 bases: TGTGCCAGCAGCCCCCAGCGGGGGGCGAAGGGCGATGAGCAGTTCTTC. Its protein product is CASSPQRGAKGDEQFF.